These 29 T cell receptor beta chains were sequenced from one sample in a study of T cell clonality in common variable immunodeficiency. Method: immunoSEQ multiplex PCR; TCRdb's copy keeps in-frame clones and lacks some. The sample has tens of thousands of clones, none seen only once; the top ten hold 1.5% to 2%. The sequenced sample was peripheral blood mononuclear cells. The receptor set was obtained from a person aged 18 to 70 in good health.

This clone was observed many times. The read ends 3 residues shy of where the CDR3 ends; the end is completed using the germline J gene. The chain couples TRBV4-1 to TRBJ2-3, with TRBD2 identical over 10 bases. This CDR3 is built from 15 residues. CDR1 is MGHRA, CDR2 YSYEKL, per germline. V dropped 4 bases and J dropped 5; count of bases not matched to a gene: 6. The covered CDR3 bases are TGCGCCAGCAGCCGCCTAGCGGGAGTAGTAGATACG. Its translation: CASSRLAGVVDT. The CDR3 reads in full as CASSRLAGVVDTQYF.

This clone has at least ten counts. CDR3 amino acids: CASSLVTSVLDEQYF. The part of the CDR3 DNA that was read is TGTGCCAGCAGCTTAGTGACTAGCGTTTTAGACGAG. The chain links TRBV7-6 to TRBJ2-7; 8 positions agree with TRBD2. The missing CDR3 end, 3 residues past where the read stops, is filled in from the germline J gene. V was clipped by 1 base and J by 5 bases; unmatched bases: 7. Germline lookup yields CDR1 SGHVS and CDR2 FNYEAQ. This CDR3 has 15 residues. Full variable domain (remainder filled in from reference TRBV7-6 and TRBJ2-7): GAGVSQSPRYKVTKRGQDVALRCDPISGHVSLYWYRQALGQGPEFLTYFNYEAQQDKSGLPNDRFSAERPEGSISTLTIQRTEQRDSAMYRCASSLVTSVLDEQYFGPGTRLTVT.

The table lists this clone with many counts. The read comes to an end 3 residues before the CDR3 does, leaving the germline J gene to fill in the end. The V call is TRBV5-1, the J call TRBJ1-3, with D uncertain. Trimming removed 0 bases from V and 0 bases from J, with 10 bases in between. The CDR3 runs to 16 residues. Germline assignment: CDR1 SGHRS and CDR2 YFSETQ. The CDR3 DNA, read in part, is TGCGCCAGCAGCTTGGGAGGTCACAGCTCTGGAAACACC. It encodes CASSLGGHSSGNT. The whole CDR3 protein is CASSLGGHSSGNTIYF.

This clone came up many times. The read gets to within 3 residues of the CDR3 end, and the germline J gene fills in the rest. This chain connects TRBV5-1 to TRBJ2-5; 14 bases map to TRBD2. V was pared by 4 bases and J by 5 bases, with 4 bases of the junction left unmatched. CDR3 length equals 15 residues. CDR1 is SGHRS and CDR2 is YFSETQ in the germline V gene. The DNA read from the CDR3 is TGCGCCAGCAGCAGAGGACTAGCGGGAGGTGAGACC. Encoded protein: CASSRGLAGGET. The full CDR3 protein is CASSRGLAGGETQYF.

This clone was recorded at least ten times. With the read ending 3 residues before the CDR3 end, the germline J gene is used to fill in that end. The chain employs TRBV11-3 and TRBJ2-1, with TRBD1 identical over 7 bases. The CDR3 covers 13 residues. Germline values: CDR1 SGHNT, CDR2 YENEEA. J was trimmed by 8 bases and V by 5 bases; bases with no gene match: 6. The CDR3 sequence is CASSARQGYEQFF. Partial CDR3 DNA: TGTGCCAGCAGCGCCAGACAGGGCTATGAG.

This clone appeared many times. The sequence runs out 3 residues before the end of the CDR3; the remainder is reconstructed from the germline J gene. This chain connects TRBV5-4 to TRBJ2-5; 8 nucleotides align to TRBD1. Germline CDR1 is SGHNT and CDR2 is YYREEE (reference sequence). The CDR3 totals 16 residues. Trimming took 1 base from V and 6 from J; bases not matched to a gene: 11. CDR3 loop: CASSLRQDRAGKTQYF. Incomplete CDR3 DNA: TGTGCCAGCAGCTTGCGGCAGGACAGGGCGGGAAAGACC.

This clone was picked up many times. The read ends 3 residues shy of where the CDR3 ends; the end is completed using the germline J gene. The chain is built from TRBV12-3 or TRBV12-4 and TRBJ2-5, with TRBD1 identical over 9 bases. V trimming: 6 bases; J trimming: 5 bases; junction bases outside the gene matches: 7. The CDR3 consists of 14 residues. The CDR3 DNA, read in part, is TGTGCCAGCAGCCCCACAGGGGGCCGGGAGACC. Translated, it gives CASSPTGGRET. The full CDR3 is CASSPTGGRETQYF.

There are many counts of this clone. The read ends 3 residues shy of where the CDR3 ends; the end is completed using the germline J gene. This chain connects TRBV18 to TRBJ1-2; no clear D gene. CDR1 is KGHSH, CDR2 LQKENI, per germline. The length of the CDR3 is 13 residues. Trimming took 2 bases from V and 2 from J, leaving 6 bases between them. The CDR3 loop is CASSPTENYGYTF. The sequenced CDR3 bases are TGTGCCAGCTCACCAACAGAGAACTATGGC.

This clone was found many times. The CDR3 DNA, read in part, is TGCGCCAGCAGCTCGTCGGGTGATGAG. Its translation: CASSSSGDE. The entire CDR3 protein reads CASSSSGDEQFF. This chain connects TRBV5-1 to TRBJ2-1; no firm D call. The read ends 3 residues shy of where the CDR3 ends; the end is completed using the germline J gene. Trimming took 3 bases from V and 8 from J, leaving 9 bases between them. Germline V lookup: CDR1 SGHRS, CDR2 YFSETQ. The CDR3 sequence is 12 residues long.

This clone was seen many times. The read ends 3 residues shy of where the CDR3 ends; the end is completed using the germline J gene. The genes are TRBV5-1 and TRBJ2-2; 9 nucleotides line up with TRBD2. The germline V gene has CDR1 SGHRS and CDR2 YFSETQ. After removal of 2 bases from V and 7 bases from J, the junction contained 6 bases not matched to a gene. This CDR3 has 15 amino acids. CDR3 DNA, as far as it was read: TGCGCCAGCAGCTTCTCTAGCGGGAATATCGGGGAG. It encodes CASSFSSGNIGE. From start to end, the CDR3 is CASSFSSGNIGELFF.

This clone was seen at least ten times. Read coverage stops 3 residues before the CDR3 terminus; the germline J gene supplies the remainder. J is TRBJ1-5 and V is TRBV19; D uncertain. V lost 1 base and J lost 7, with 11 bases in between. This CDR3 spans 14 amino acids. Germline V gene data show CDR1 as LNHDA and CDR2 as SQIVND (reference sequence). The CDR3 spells CASSIGGRGQPQHF. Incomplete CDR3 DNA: TGTGCCAGTAGTATAGGTGGGCGCGGGCAGCCC.

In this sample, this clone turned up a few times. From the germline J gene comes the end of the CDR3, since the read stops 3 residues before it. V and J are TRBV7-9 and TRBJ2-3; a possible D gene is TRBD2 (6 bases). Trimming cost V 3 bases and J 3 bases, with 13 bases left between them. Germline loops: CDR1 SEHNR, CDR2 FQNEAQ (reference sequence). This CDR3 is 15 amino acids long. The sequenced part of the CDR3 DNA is TGTGCCAGCAGCTTGGGGACTCCGGTGACAGATACG. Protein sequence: CASSLGTPVTDT. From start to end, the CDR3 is CASSLGTPVTDTQYF.

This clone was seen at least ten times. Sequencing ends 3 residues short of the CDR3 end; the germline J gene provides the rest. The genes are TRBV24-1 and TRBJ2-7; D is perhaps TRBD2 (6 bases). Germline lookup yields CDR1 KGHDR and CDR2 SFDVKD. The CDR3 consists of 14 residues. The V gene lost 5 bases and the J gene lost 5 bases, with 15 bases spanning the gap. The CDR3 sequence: CATSGRGEGHEQYF. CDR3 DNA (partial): TGTGCCACCAGTGGACGCGGGGAAGGCCACGAG.

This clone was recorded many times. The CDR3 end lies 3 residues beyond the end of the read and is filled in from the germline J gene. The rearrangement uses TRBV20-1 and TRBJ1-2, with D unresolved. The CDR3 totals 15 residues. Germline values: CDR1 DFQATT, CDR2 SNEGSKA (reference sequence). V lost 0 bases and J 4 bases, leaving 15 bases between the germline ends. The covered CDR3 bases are TGCAGTGCTAGAGATCCGGTGACAATTGGCTATGGC. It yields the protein CSARDPVTIGYG. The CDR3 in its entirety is CSARDPVTIGYGYTF.

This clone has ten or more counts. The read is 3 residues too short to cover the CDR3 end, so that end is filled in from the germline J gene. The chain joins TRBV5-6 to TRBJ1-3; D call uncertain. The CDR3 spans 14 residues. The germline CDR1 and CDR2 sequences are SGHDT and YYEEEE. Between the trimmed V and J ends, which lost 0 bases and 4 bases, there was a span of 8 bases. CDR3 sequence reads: CASSLVGPGNTIYF. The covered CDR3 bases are TGTGCCAGCAGCTTGGTAGGGCCCGGAAACACC.

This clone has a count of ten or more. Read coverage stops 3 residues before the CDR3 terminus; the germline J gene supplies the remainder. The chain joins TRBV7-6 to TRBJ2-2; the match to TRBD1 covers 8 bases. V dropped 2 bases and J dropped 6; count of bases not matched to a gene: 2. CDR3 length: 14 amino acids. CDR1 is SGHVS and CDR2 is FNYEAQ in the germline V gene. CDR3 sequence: CASSLQGAAGELFF. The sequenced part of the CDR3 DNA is TGTGCCAGCAGCTTACAGGGGGCTGCCGGGGAG.

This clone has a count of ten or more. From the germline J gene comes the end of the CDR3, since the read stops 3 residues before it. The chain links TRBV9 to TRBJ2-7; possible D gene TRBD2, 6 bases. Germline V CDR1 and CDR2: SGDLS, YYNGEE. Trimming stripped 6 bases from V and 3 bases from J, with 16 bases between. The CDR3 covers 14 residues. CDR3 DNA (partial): TGTGCCAGCACCCCGGGACTTACGTACTACGAG. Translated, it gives CASTPGLTYYE. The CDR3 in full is CASTPGLTYYEQYF.

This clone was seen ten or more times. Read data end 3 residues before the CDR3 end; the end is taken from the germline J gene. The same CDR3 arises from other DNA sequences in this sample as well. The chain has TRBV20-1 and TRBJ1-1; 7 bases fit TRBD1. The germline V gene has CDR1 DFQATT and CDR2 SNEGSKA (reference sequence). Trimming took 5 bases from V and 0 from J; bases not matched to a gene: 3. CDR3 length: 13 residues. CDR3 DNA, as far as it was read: TGCAGTGCTTCCGGGACAGTGAACACTGAA. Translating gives CSASGTVNTE. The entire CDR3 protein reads CSASGTVNTEAFF.

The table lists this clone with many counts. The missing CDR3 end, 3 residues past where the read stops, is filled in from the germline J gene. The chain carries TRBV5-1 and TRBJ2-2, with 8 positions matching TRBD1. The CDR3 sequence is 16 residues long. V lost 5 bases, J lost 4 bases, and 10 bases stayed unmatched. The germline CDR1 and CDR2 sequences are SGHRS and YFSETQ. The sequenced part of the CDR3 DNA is TGCGCCAGCAGGTTCACAGGGGGAGTCCGCACCGGGGAG. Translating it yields CASRFTGGVRTGE. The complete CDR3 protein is CASRFTGGVRTGELFF.

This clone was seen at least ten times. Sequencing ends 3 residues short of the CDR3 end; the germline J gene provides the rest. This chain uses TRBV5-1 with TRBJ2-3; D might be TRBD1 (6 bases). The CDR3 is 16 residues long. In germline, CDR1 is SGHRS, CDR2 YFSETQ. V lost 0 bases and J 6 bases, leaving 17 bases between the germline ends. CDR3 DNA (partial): TGCGCCAGCAGCTTGGCCGGCACAGGGACCCTCGATACG. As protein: CASSLAGTGTLDT. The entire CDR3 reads CASSLAGTGTLDTQYF.

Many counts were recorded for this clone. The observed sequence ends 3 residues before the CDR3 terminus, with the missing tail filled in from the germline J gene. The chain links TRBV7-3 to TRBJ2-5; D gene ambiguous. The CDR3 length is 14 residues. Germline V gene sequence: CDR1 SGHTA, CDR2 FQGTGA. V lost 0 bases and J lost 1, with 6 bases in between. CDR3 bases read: TGTGCCAGCAGCTTAACGGGCAGCCAAGAGACC. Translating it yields CASSLTGSQET. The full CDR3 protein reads CASSLTGSQETQYF.

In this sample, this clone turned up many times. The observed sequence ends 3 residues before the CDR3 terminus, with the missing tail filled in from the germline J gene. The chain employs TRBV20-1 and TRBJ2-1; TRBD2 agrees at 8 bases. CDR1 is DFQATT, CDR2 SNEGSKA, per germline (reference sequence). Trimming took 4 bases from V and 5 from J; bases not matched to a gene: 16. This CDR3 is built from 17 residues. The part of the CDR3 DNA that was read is TGCAGTGCTATAGGGACTAGAAGAAAGATTTTGGACAATGAG. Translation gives CSAIGTRRKILDNE. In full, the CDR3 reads CSAIGTRRKILDNEQFF.

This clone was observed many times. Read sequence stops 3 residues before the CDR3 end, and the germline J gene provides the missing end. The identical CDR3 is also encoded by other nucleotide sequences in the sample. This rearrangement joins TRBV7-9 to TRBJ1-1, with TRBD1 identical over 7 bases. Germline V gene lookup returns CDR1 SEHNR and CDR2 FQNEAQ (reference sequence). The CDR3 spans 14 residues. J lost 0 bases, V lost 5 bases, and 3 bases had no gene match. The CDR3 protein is CASSPTGMNTEAFF. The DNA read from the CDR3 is TGTGCCAGCAGCCCGACAGGGATGAACACTGAA.

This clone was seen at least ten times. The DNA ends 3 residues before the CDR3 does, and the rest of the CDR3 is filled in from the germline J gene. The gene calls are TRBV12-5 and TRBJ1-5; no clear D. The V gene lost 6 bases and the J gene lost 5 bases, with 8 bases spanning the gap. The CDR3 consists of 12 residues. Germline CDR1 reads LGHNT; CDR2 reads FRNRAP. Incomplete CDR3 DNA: TGTGCTAGTGGCCCCGGGGATCAGCCC. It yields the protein CASGPGDQP. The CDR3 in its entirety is CASGPGDQPQHF. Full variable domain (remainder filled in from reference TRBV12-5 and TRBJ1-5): DARVTQTPRHKVTEMGQEVTMRCQPILGHNTVFWYRQTMMQGLELLAYFRNRAPLDDSGMPKDRFSAEMPDATLATLKIQPSEPRDSAVYFCASGPGDQPQHFGDGTRLSIL.

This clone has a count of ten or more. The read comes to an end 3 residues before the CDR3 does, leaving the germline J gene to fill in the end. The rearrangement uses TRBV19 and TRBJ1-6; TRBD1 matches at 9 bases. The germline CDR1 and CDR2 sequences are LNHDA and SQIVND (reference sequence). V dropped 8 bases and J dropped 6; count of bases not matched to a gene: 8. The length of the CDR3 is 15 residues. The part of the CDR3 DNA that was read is TGTGCCAGTCAACAGGGGGCTTTGGGTAATTCACCC. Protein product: CASQQGALGNSP. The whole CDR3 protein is CASQQGALGNSPLHF. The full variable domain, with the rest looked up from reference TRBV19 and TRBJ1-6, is DGGITQSPKYLFRKEGQNVTLSCEQNLNHDAMYWYRQDPGQGLRLIYYSQIVNDFQKGDIAEGYSVSREKKESFPLTVTSAQKNPTAFYLCASQQGALGNSPLHFGNGTRLTVT.

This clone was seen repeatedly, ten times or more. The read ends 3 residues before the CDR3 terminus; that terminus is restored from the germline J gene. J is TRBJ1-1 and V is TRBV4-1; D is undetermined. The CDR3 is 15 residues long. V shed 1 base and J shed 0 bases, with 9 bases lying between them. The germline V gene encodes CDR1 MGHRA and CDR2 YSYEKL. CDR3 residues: CASSQGGNMNTEAFF. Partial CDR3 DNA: TGCGCCAGCAGCCAAGGCGGAAACATGAACACTGAA.

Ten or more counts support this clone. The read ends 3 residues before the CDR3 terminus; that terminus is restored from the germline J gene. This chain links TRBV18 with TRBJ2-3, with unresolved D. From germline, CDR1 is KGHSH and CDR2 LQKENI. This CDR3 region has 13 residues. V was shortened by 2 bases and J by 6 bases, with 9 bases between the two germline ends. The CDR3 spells CASSPSPPDTQYF. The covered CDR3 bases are TGTGCCAGCTCACCAAGCCCCCCGGATACG.

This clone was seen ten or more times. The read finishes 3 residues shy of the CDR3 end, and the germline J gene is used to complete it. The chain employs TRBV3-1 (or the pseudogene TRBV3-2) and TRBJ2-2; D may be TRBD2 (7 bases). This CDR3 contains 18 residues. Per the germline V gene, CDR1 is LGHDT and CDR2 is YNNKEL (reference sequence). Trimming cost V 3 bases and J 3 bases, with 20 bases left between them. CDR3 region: CASSQIAGARGDTGELFF. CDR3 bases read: TGTGCCAGCAGCCAGATCGCGGGGGCCCGGGGTGACACCGGGGAG.

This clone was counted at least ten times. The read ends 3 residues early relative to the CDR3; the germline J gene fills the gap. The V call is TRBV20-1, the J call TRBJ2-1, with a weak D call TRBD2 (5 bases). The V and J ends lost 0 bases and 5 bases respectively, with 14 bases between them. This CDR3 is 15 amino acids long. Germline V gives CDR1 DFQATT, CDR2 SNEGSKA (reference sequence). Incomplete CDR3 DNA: TGCAGTGCTAGAGATTGGATAGCGCAACACAATGAG. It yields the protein CSARDWIAQHNE. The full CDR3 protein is CSARDWIAQHNEQFF.